This TCR beta chain was identified during a study of blood T cell repertoires in COVID-19. Participants' reported clinical history set cohort assignment. Exposed enrollees encountered a COVID-19 case at some point within 2 weeks before study entry. Clones were read by immunoSEQ multiplex PCR, and TCRdb kept only the in-frame ones, dropping some. The sample lists a few hundred thousand clones; about nine tenths were seen once. This sequence was found in a middle-aged woman who had been exposed to COVID-19. The specimen sequenced was PBMCs or T cells enriched from blood (not recorded which).

CDR3 loop: CASSLVSGQPQHF. In DNA, the CDR3 is TGTGCCAGCAGCTTAGTATCGGGACAGCCCCAGCATTTT. This chain links TRBV7-9 with TRBJ1-5; D not resolved. This CDR3 is built from 13 residues. Germline-derived CDR1 and CDR2 are SEHNR and FQNEAQ (reference sequence). With 1 base removed from V and 7 bases from J, the gap between germline ends came to 8 bases.